What follows are 28 T cell receptor beta chains derived from one specimen sequenced in a study of blood T cells in healthy people across ages (dated by TCRdb to the mid-2010s). Library creation used 5' RACE. The instrument given in TCRdb is Illumina HiSeq 2500. A second roughly 6 to 12 cycle PCR used a sample-barcoded 5' primer and a J-beta primer mix. TCRdb trimmed public reads at Q25 via fastp, called clones via MiXCR and kept in-frame beta chains. Entries that share a CDR3 protein sequence are merged under the most common genes and DNA. Present in this sample are some 1.4 million distinct CDR3 sequences, 42% of which were seen just once. The ten largest clones take up less than 8% of the sample. Sequenced input: blood. All receptors derive from a woman in her late teens or twenties in good health.

This clonotype was recorded many times. CDR3 bases: TGTGCCAGCAGACGAACAAGGGAAAGGCAGTTCTTC. Its translation: CASRRTRERQFF. V usage is TRBV6-5 and J usage is TRBJ2-1; D gene ambiguous. V gave up 6 bases and J gave up 12 bases, with 15 bases separating them. The CDR3 has 12 amino acids. Germline V CDR1 and CDR2: MNHEY, SVGAGI.

This clonotype was observed a handful of times. This chain connects TRBV27 to TRBJ1-6; D not resolved. V lost 6 bases and J lost 8, with 17 bases in between. The V gene's germline CDR1 is MNHEY and CDR2 SMNVEV (reference sequence). The length of the CDR3 is 15 residues. The CDR3 DNA is TGTGCCAGCAGCCTTATGCCTGGGGTAGATTCACCCCTCCACTTT. It is translated as CASSLMPGVDSPLHF.

V is TRBV10-2 and J is TRBJ2-7, with 8 bases lining up with TRBD2. V trimming: 9 bases; J trimming: 6 bases; junction bases outside the gene matches: 10. In germline, CDR1 is WSHSY, CDR2 SAAADI. This CDR3 comprises 13 residues. CDR3 coding DNA: TGCGCCAGTTGTTTATCGGGAGGGCGCGAGCAGTACTTC. This sequence encodes CASCLSGGREQYF.

This clonotype was seen a handful of times. The chain links TRBV15 to TRBJ2-3; D unresolved. The CDR3 is made up of 15 amino acids. The germline gives CDR1 LNHNV, CDR2 YYDKDF (reference sequence). Trimming took off 0 bases at V and 0 bases at J, with 7 bases between the two ends. The CDR3 coding sequence is TGTGCCACCAGCAGAGAAACTCCTAGCACAGATACGCAGTATTTT. Amino acid sequence: CATSRETPSTDTQYF.

This clonotype was counted a few times. V is TRBV9 and J is TRBJ2-1; 9 nucleotides match TRBD2. Trimming at V came to 0 bases and at J to 7 bases, leaving 14 bases not matched to a gene. The germline gives CDR1 SGDLS, CDR2 YYNGEE. The CDR3 is made up of 18 amino acids. CDR3 DNA: TGTGCCAGCAGCGTAGCTTCGAGGGGCCTAGCGGGACAGAATGAGCAGTTCTTC. Protein sequence: CASSVASRGLAGQNEQFF.

CDR3 coding DNA: TGCAGTGCTAGAGGCCAGGCTAACACAGATACGCAGTATTTT. It codes for CSARGQANTDTQYF. This chain uses TRBV20-1 with TRBJ2-3; D gene unclear. Deletions cut 1 base from V and 2 bases from J, with 10 bases between. Per germline, CDR1 DFQATT and CDR2 SNEGSKA (reference sequence). The length of the CDR3 is 14 residues.

This clonotype showed up just once. This chain links TRBV3-1 with TRBJ2-7, with D possibly being TRBD1 or TRBD2 (5 bases each). The J call could be wrong; TRBJ2-5 is a better fit for the DNA end. CDR3 length: 16 amino acids. The germline CDR1 and CDR2 sequences are LGHDT and YNNKEL (reference sequence). CDR3 region: CASSQDHREWGETQYF. The CDR3 DNA sequence: TGTGCCAGCAGCCAAGATCATCGGGAATGGGGCGAGACCCAGTACTTC.

The chain joins TRBV12-3 or TRBV12-4 to TRBJ2-7; TRBD1 agrees at 8 bases. V was clipped by 5 bases and J by 3 bases; unmatched bases: 6. The CDR3 extends over 14 amino acids. The DNA of the CDR3 is TGTGCCAGCAGTCAACCAGGGGGCGGCTACGAGCAGTACTTC. Amino acids: CASSQPGGGYEQYF.

This chain connects TRBV7-2 to TRBJ2-1; D uncertain. The J call may be mistaken, given a closer DNA end match to TRBJ2-7. This CDR3 contains 15 residues. Germline V gene lookup returns CDR1 SGHTA and CDR2 FQGNSA. The DNA for the CDR3 is TGTGCCAGCAGCTTACTGGGATACTCCTACAATGAGCAGTACTTC. This translates into CASSLLGYSYNEQYF.

The J gene is TRBJ2-7, the V gene TRBV29-1, with 10 bases lining up with TRBD1. The CDR3 runs to 14 residues. Germline CDR1 and CDR2: SQVTM and ANQGSEA. V lost 6 bases to trimming and J lost 4 bases; unmatched junction nucleotides: 9. The CDR3 region is CSVQSAGQGYEQYF. The CDR3 coding sequence is TGCAGCGTGCAGTCGGCGGGACAGGGGTACGAGCAGTACTTC.

The chain employs TRBV27 and TRBJ2-4, with no clear D. The CDR3 is 12 amino acids. Germline V gene data show CDR1 as MNHEY and CDR2 as SMNVEV (reference sequence). V was pared by 6 bases and J by 5 bases, with 8 bases between. The DNA of the CDR3 is TGTGCCAGCAGAGGGTGGGAAAACATTCAGTACTTC. Translation gives CASRGWENIQYF.

The chain links TRBV12-3 or TRBV12-4 to TRBJ2-4; D possibly corresponds to TRBD1 (6 bases). TRBJ2-7 matches the DNA end more closely, so the J call is doubtful. The CDR3 runs to 14 residues. This CDR3 reads CASSQQGQGPEQYF. DNA for the CDR3: TGTGCCAGCAGTCAGCAGGGGCAAGGTCCCGAGCAGTACTTC.

This clonotype was observed a handful of times. The J gene is TRBJ2-1, the V gene TRBV20-1; TRBD2 agrees at 11 bases. The trim removed 0 bases at V and 8 bases at J, leaving 9 bases unmatched. The CDR3 totals 16 residues. Per germline, CDR1 DFQATT and CDR2 SNEGSKA (reference sequence). The CDR3 spells CSAREFTSGRLDEQFF. The DNA of the CDR3 is TGCAGTGCTAGAGAATTTACTAGCGGGAGACTCGATGAGCAGTTCTTC.

This rearrangement joins TRBV29-1 to TRBJ2-7; possible D gene TRBD1, 5 bases. The V gene lost 4 bases and the J gene lost 0 bases, with 10 bases spanning the gap. Germline V gives CDR1 SQVTM, CDR2 ANQGSEA. CDR3 length: 13 residues. The CDR3, as DNA: TGCAGCGTTGTCAGGGCTAGCTCCTACGAGCAGTACTTC. This codes for CSVVRASSYEQYF.

The J gene is TRBJ2-5, the V gene TRBV14; D is unresolved. The CDR3 has 14 amino acids. Germline CDR1 and CDR2: SGHDN and FVKESK. V was clipped by 4 bases and J by 11 bases, with 20 bases between them. CDR3 sequence: CASSRDELPLEQYF. The CDR3 nucleotides are TGTGCCAGCAGCCGAGATGAACTGCCTTTGGAGCAGTACTTC.

The chain carries TRBV4-1 and TRBJ2-7; D is possibly TRBD2 (6 bases). CDR1 is MGHRA and CDR2 is YSYEKL in the germline V gene. V lost 5 bases, J lost 0 bases, and 20 bases lay in between. The CDR3 consists of 17 residues. CDR3 in amino acids: CASSKQPGVITSYEQYF. CDR3 bases: TGCGCCAGCAGCAAGCAACCGGGAGTAATCACCTCCTACGAGCAGTACTTC.

This sequence joins TRBV6-1 and TRBJ2-2; 15 bases fit TRBD2. CDR3 length: 17 amino acids. Germline V gives CDR1 MNHNS, CDR2 SASEGT. Trimming cost V 7 bases and J 9 bases; bases outside gene matches: 12. The CDR3 sequence is CASTPGRTSGRARELFF. The CDR3 DNA reads as TGTGCCAGCACCCCGGGCCGGACTAGCGGGAGGGCCAGGGAGCTGTTTTTT.

The rearrangement links TRBV6-5 to TRBJ1-1; D gene uncertain. Trimming pared 6 bases from V and 8 bases from J, leaving 19 bases between. There are 14 residues in the CDR3. From germline, CDR1 is MNHEY and CDR2 SVGAGI. CDR3 DNA: TGTGCCAGCAGCCCCACCCAGGCGGCGGGAGAAGCTTTCTTT. Amino acid sequence: CASSPTQAAGEAFF.

This clonotype was counted a few times. V gene TRBV5-1 combines with J gene TRBJ2-7; D may be TRBD2 (5 bases). The V gene's germline CDR1 is SGHRS and CDR2 YFSETQ. The V end was cut by 4 bases, the J end by 0 bases, with 11 bases between. The CDR3 is made up of 14 amino acids. CDR3 sequence reads: CASSPGGFSYEQYF. As DNA, the CDR3 is TGCGCCAGCAGCCCCGGCGGGTTCTCCTACGAGCAGTACTTC.

This clonotype was observed a few times. This chain joins TRBV12-3 or TRBV12-4 and TRBJ2-3; unclear D gene. The CDR3 consists of 13 residues. Trimming took off 8 bases at V and 0 bases at J, with 9 bases between the two ends. The CDR3 region is CASGALSTDTQYF. For the CDR3, the DNA is TGTGCCAGCGGAGCTCTGAGCACAGATACGCAGTATTTT.

The chain joins TRBV12-3 or TRBV12-4 to TRBJ1-1; D may be TRBD1 (6 bases). Trimming removed 7 bases at V and 8 bases at J, with 20 bases between. The CDR3 loop spans 14 amino acids. The CDR3 region is CASTGDPPGGEAFF. The CDR3 region has the DNA TGTGCCAGCACCGGGGATCCCCCGGGGGGCGAAGCTTTCTTT.

This clonotype was recorded a few times. The V gene is TRBV20-1, the J gene TRBJ2-5, with TRBD1 as a possible D gene (6 bases). The CDR3 has 11 amino acids. Germline V gene data show CDR1 as DFQATT and CDR2 as SNEGSKA (reference sequence). Trimming cost V 5 bases and J 13 bases, with 17 bases left between them. The CDR3 DNA reads TGCAGTGCTCTTCAGGGGTCGAGGTGGTACTTC. Protein sequence: CSALQGSRWYF.

The gene calls are TRBV7-8 and TRBJ2-7; 13 positions match TRBD2. The CDR3 covers 18 residues. Trimming took 0 bases from V and 0 from J; bases not matched to a gene: 5. The germline CDR1 and CDR2 sequences are SGHVS and FQNEAQ. The CDR3 here is CASSLAGLAGVSSYEQYF. The CDR3 DNA follows: TGTGCCAGCAGCTTAGCTGGACTAGCGGGGGTAAGCTCCTACGAGCAGTACTTC.

The J gene is TRBJ2-7, the V gene TRBV18, with 7 bases fitting TRBD1. The germline CDR1 and CDR2 sequences are KGHSH and LQKENI. Unmatched junction bases numbered 4, after V lost 5 bases and J lost 6 bases. The length of the CDR3 is 12 residues. CDR3 sequence (DNA): TGTGCCAGCTCATCCAACAGGGGCGAGCAGTACTTC. This gives the protein CASSSNRGEQYF.

The chain recombines TRBV30 with TRBJ1-6; no reliable D call. Germline CDR1 reads GTSNPN; CDR2 reads SVGIG (reference sequence). This CDR3 region has 13 residues. Trimming removed 5 bases at V and 0 bases at J, with 5 bases between. The CDR3 nucleotides read TGTGCCTGGGGCAGCTCCTATAATTCACCCCTCCACTTT. Protein sequence: CAWGSSYNSPLHF.

The chain recombines TRBV11-2 with TRBJ1-1, with TRBD1 as a possible D gene (5 bases). The germline V gene encodes CDR1 SGHAT and CDR2 FQNNGV. CDR3 length equals 13 residues. Between the trimmed V and J ends, which lost 5 bases and 4 bases, there was a span of 11 bases. CDR3: CASSPRVPTEAFF. CDR3 sequence (DNA): TGTGCCAGCAGCCCCAGGGTTCCCACTGAAGCTTTCTTT.

This clonotype was recorded a few times. The chain employs TRBV29-1 and TRBJ2-2; 7 bases agree with TRBD2. In germline, CDR1 is SQVTM, CDR2 ANQGSEA. The V and J ends lost 7 bases and 3 bases, in that order; junction bases with no gene match: 14. CDR3 size: 16 residues. CDR3 sequence reads: CSAADFSRGDTGELFF. In DNA form, the CDR3 reads TGCAGCGCCGCAGACTTCTCCCGGGGGGACACCGGGGAGCTGTTTTTT.

The sample holds many counts of this clonotype. CDR3 sequence: CASSLPPVVIQYF. DNA of the CDR3: TGTGCCAGCAGCCTCCCCCCGGTAGTCATTCAGTACTTC. This sequence joins TRBV7-2 and TRBJ2-4; D uncertain. Trimming removed 5 bases at V and 9 bases at J, with 14 bases between. CDR3 length equals 13 residues. CDR1 is SGHTA and CDR2 is FQGNSA in the germline V gene.